These 24 T cell receptor beta chains originate from one sample sequenced in a study of blood T cell repertoires in COVID-19. Generated by immunoSEQ multiplex PCR, the TCRdb table keeps only in-frame clones and is missing some. The sample records 200,000 to 250,000 clones, around 85% being singletons. Specimen: PBMCs or T cells enriched from blood (not recorded which). These receptors were taken from a woman aged 45 to 65 in a cohort exposed to, infected with or recovered from COVID-19 (not recorded which).

This sequence joins TRBV4-2 and TRBJ2-1, with 12 bases identical to TRBD2. The CDR3 sequence is 21 residues long. Per germline, CDR1 LGHNA and CDR2 YNFKEQ. The trim removed 0 bases at V and 1 base at J, leaving 13 bases unmatched. As DNA, the CDR3 is TGTGCCAGCAGCCAAGAACTGACTAGCGGGGGTCTCCCATCTTCCTACAATGAGCAGTTCTTC. This translates into CASSQELTSGGLPSSYNEQFF.

Turning to this clone: The junction departs from germline at one end; a sequencing error may be responsible. The chain has TRBV3-1 (or the pseudogene TRBV3-2) and TRBJ1-1; D is unresolved. Per germline, CDR1 LGHDT and CDR2 YNNKEL (reference sequence). The length of the CDR3 is 13 residues. CDR3 sequence (DNA): TGTGCCAGCAGACAAGCATTGAGCGCTGAAGCTTTCTTT. The encoded protein is CASRQALSAEAFF.

The rearrangement uses TRBV7-6 and TRBJ2-3; 9 bases fit TRBD1. The CDR3 runs to 17 residues. In germline, CDR1 is SGHVS, CDR2 FNYEAQ. Trimming at V came to 3 bases and at J to 6 bases, leaving 13 bases not matched to a gene. CDR3 nucleotides: TGTGCCAGCAGCTTGTTAACCGGGACAGGGAGAGGTGATACGCAGTATTTT. Residues: CASSLLTGTGRGDTQYF.

The rearrangement uses TRBV9 and TRBJ2-3, with 15 bases matching TRBD2. The CDR3 is made up of 16 amino acids. Trimming removed 6 bases from V and 3 bases from J; junction bases left unmatched: 5. Germline-derived CDR1 and CDR2 are SGDLS and YYNGEE. CDR3 sequence (DNA): TGTGCCAGCACCGGACTAGCGGGGGGGCCTACAGATACGCAGTATTTT. Amino acid sequence: CASTGLAGGPTDTQYF.

This clone was counted once. V usage is TRBV7-2 and J usage is TRBJ1-3; D gene unclear. The CDR3 totals 13 residues. Trimming stripped 0 bases from V and 15 bases from J, with 15 bases between. Germline V lookup: CDR1 SGHTA, CDR2 FQGNSA. CDR3 in amino acids: CASSLAWGDRGYF. CDR3 nucleotide sequence: TGTGCCAGCAGCTTAGCTTGGGGAGACCGAGGATATTTT.

V and J are TRBV10-2 and TRBJ1-5; D unresolved. Germline V CDR1 and CDR2: WSHSY, SAAADI. The CDR3 sequence is 16 residues long. The ends were cut back, 0 bases at V and 0 bases at J, with 9 bases in the middle. CDR3 sequence reads: CASSESTFFSNQPQHF. The CDR3 region has the DNA TGCGCCAGCAGTGAGTCCACATTTTTTAGCAATCAGCCCCAGCATTTT.

The genes are TRBV19 and TRBJ1-5, with 8 bases lining up with TRBD1. The CDR3 contains 14 residues. V was pared by 5 bases and J by 7 bases, with 7 bases of the junction left unmatched. In germline, CDR1 is LNHDA, CDR2 SQIVND (reference sequence). DNA of the CDR3: TGTGCCAGTAGTCCAGGGGGCGCGGGACAGCCCCAGCATTTT. Its protein product is CASSPGGAGQPQHF.

The rearrangement joins TRBV11-3 to TRBJ2-7, with 8 bases fitting TRBD1. CDR1 is SGHNT and CDR2 is YENEEA in the germline V gene. Germline trimming cut 3 bases from V and 5 bases from J; bases unmatched to any gene: 6. The length of the CDR3 is 14 residues. In nucleotides, the CDR3 is TGTGCCAGCAGCTTCGACAGGGGACACGACGAGCAGTACTTC. It translates to CASSFDRGHDEQYF.

The chain has TRBV7-9 and TRBJ2-7; tentatively, D is TRBD1 (5 bases). The CDR3 runs to 18 residues. With 2 bases removed from V and 2 bases from J, the gap between germline ends came to 22 bases. Germline loops: CDR1 SEHNR, CDR2 FQNEAQ (reference sequence). The CDR3 spells CASSLIPPGQVETYEQYF. CDR3 DNA sequence: TGTGCCAGCAGCTTAATCCCCCCTGGACAAGTCGAGACCTACGAGCAGTACTTC.

The chain employs TRBV24-1 and TRBJ1-4; D is unclear. CDR3 length: 15 amino acids. Germline V gene data show CDR1 as KGHDR and CDR2 as SFDVKD. Trimming stripped 3 bases from V and 4 bases from J, with 11 bases between. CDR3 protein: CATSDSRGLNEKLFF. In nucleotides, the CDR3 is TGTGCCACCAGTGATAGTCGCGGGCTTAATGAAAAACTGTTTTTT.

The rearrangement links TRBV7-9 to TRBJ1-6, with 7 bases aligning to TRBD1. The CDR3 extends over 18 amino acids. The germline V gene has CDR1 SEHNR and CDR2 FQNEAQ (reference sequence). Germline trimming cut 1 base from V and 0 bases from J; bases unmatched to any gene: 6. The CDR3 DNA is TGTGCCAGCAGCTTAGGACAGGGCCCTGGCTCCTATAATTCACCCCTCCACTTT. Translation: CASSLGQGPGSYNSPLHF.

The rearrangement links TRBV15 to TRBJ1-3, with no clear D. CDR1 and CDR2 (germline): LNHNV, YYDKDF (reference sequence). The CDR3 runs to 17 residues. The V gene lost 1 base and the J gene lost 0 bases, with 13 bases spanning the gap. The chain's CDR3 is CATSRVQLLGSGNTIYF. The CDR3 region has the DNA TGTGCCACCAGCAGAGTTCAATTGCTCGGCTCTGGAAACACCATATATTTT.

The V gene is TRBV2, the J gene TRBJ2-1, with D perhaps TRBD2 (5 bases). The CDR3 spans 15 residues. Trimming took 3 bases from V and 0 from J, leaving 9 bases between them. Per the germline V gene, CDR1 is SNHLY and CDR2 is FYNNEI. The CDR3: CASSELGSSYNEQFF. The CDR3 DNA is TGTGCCAGCAGTGAGTTGGGGAGCTCCTACAATGAGCAGTTCTTC.

This clone has a single count. This chain links TRBV4-3 with TRBJ1-2; 10 bases match TRBD1. CDR3 length: 15 residues. The germline V gene encodes CDR1 LGHNA and CDR2 YSLEER. V trimming: 5 bases; J trimming: 7 bases; junction bases outside the gene matches: 10. CDR3: CASSTGTGDLGGYTF. In DNA form, the CDR3 reads TGCGCCAGCAGCACCGGGACAGGGGATTTAGGTGGCTACACCTTC.

This clone was seen a handful of times. CDR3 amino acids: CATSGEGRTGELFF. The CDR3, as DNA: TGTGCCACCAGCGGGGAGGGGAGGACCGGGGAGCTGTTTTTT. The chain employs TRBV15 and TRBJ2-2; 7 bases are a match to TRBD2. The CDR3 runs to 14 residues. The germline gives CDR1 LNHNV, CDR2 YYDKDF (reference sequence). The V gene end was trimmed by 5 bases and the J gene end by 5 bases; junction bases not matched to a gene: 5.

The gene calls are TRBV6-4 and TRBJ1-2, with D unresolved. The V gene's germline CDR1 is MRHNA and CDR2 SNTAGT. Trimming took off 1 base at V and 8 bases at J, with 17 bases between the two ends. The CDR3 has 15 residues. This CDR3 reads CASSDFPTGSQGYTF. CDR3 nucleotide sequence: TGTGCCAGCAGTGACTTCCCTACGGGGAGTCAAGGCTACACCTTC.

The rearrangement links TRBV29-1 to TRBJ2-7; 8 bases are shared with TRBD1. With V trimmed by 6 bases and J by 3 bases, 10 bases remained unmatched. This CDR3 has 14 residues. Germline V gene sequence: CDR1 SQVTM, CDR2 ANQGSEA. The CDR3 protein is CSVTPPGQGYEQYF. The CDR3 DNA reads TGCAGCGTCACACCCCCCGGACAGGGCTACGAGCAGTACTTC.

The chain carries TRBV30 and TRBJ1-2, with 8 bases that match TRBD1. In germline, CDR1 is GTSNPN, CDR2 SVGIG (reference sequence). The CDR3 loop spans 15 amino acids. Unmatched junction bases numbered 11, after V lost 1 base and J lost 7 bases. CDR3 bases: TGTGCCTGGAGTGGGACAGGGCCGTTTTTAGCTGGCTACACCTTC. Amino acid sequence: CAWSGTGPFLAGYTF.

This chain connects TRBV4-2 to TRBJ1-5; a weak D match, TRBD1 (5 bases). The CDR3 loop spans 16 amino acids. V lost 1 base and J lost 8, with 18 bases in between. The germline gives CDR1 LGHNA, CDR2 YNFKEQ. The CDR3 loop is CASSQGSQGAGEPQHF. The CDR3 DNA reads TGTGCCAGCAGCCAAGGTAGCCAGGGCGCTGGGGAGCCCCAGCATTTT.

This clone was seen once. This chain uses TRBV7-6 with TRBJ1-6; 8 positions match TRBD1. The V segment lost 5 bases and the J segment 9 bases; nucleotides outside the gene matches: 6. Germline assignment: CDR1 SGHVS and CDR2 FNYEAQ. This CDR3 comprises 14 residues. CDR3 DNA: TGTGCCAGCAGCGCGGGACAGGATAGTTCACCCCTCCACTTT. It specifies CASSAGQDSSPLHF.

This clone was seen a handful of times. CDR3 in DNA: TGTGCCAGCAGCTCCTCGGGGTCGGGTGGCACTGAAGCTTTCTTT. Translating gives CASSSSGSGGTEAFF. This chain connects TRBV9 to TRBJ1-1; no clear D. This CDR3 contains 15 residues. Germline CDR1 reads SGDLS; CDR2 reads YYNGEE. Trimming cost V 4 bases and J 4 bases, with 17 bases left between them. Combining the CDR3 with reference TRBV9 and TRBJ1-1 gives the whole variable domain DSGVTQTPKHLITATGQRVTLRCSPRSGDLSVYWYQQSLDQGLQFLIQYYNGEERAKGNILERFSAQQFPDLHSELNLSSLELGDSALYFCASSSSGSGGTEAFFGQGTRLTVV.

As to this clone: This specimen includes other DNA sequences encoding the same CDR3. The chain is built from TRBV7-2 and TRBJ2-5, with D perhaps TRBD1 (5 bases). Looked up from germline, CDR1 is SGHTA and CDR2 is FQGNSA. This CDR3 contains 14 residues. Trimming removed 5 bases at V and 2 bases at J, with 12 bases between. The CDR3 loop reads CASSLDRNQETQYF. In nucleotides, the CDR3 is TGTGCCAGCAGCCTAGACAGAAATCAAGAGACCCAGTACTTC.

The chain links TRBV18 to TRBJ2-7; TRBD2 agrees at 9 bases. The length of the CDR3 is 16 residues. CDR1 and CDR2 from the germline V gene are KGHSH and LQKENI. The trim removed 2 bases at V and 3 bases at J, leaving 8 bases unmatched. The CDR3 DNA reads TGTGCCAGCTCACCAGCGCTGGCGGGGGGGCTCTACGAGCAGTACTTC. Translated: CASSPALAGGLYEQYF.

This clone has just a few counts. The chain joins TRBV6-5 to TRBJ1-5, with a possible D match to TRBD1 (6 bases). Per the germline V gene, CDR1 is MNHEY and CDR2 is SVGAGI. Trimming removed 6 bases at V and 0 bases at J, with 12 bases between. CDR3 length: 15 residues. The CDR3 bases are TGTGCCAGCAGCAGGACAGTCAATAGCAATCAGCCCCAGCATTTT. As protein: CASSRTVNSNQPQHF.